What follows are 20 T cell receptor beta chains derived from one specimen sequenced in a study of blood T cells in healthy people across ages. Next came a second PCR, run for about 7 to 12 cycles, which used a sample-barcoded 5' primer along with a J-beta primer mix. TCRdb ran MiXCR on the 5' RACE reads and lists one entry per CDR3 protein. The sample shows 850,000 to 1,100,000 distinct CDR3 sequences, approximately 38% of them seen only once. The sequencing sample was made of blood. The receptors were sampled from a man younger than 35 in good health.

Turning to this clonotype: The junction departs from germline at one end; a sequencing error may be responsible. V gene TRBV6-2 or TRBV6-3 combines with J gene TRBJ2-7, with D uncertain. The length of the CDR3 is 12 residues. Germline-derived CDR1 and CDR2 are MNHEY and SVGEGT. CDR3 protein: CAGSSQIYEQYF. Here the CDR3 DNA reads TGTGCCGGCAGTTCACAGATCTACGAGCAGTACTTC.

The chain couples TRBV6-5 to TRBJ1-2; the D is unclear. Germline CDR1 MNHEY, CDR2 SVGAGI. The V gene lost 5 bases and the J gene lost 7 bases, with 17 bases spanning the gap. The CDR3 sequence is 14 residues long. The CDR3 loop reads CASSTRGRFGGYTF. Here the CDR3 DNA reads TGTGCCAGCAGTACTCGTGGACGGTTTGGTGGCTACACCTTC.

There are many counts of this clonotype. This chain joins TRBV7-2 and TRBJ1-2, with D hard to call. The CDR3 covers 13 residues. Germline CDR1 and CDR2: SGHTA and FQGNSA. V lost 1 base and J 4 bases, leaving 7 bases between the germline ends. This CDR3 reads CASSLGVSYGYTF. Written as DNA, the CDR3 is TGTGCCAGCAGCTTAGGAGTCAGCTATGGCTACACCTTC.

The chain joins TRBV4-2 to TRBJ1-6; no clear D. The germline V gene encodes CDR1 LGHNA and CDR2 YNFKEQ. The CDR3 is 17 residues long. The V end was cut by 4 bases, the J end by 0 bases, with 13 bases between. The CDR3 sequence: CASSPTGEASYNSPLHF. As DNA, the CDR3 is TGTGCCAGCAGCCCGACCGGGGAGGCCTCCTATAATTCACCCCTCCACTTT.

The chain has TRBV20-1 and TRBJ1-1, with D possibly TRBD1 on 6 matching bases. This CDR3 is built from 14 residues. The V and J ends lost 6 bases and 0 bases respectively, with 14 bases between them. Per germline, CDR1 DFQATT and CDR2 SNEGSKA (reference sequence). CDR3 protein: CSAEPRGLNTEAFF. The CDR3, as DNA: TGCAGTGCGGAGCCCAGGGGTCTGAACACTGAAGCTTTCTTT.

The V call is TRBV3-1, the J call TRBJ1-1; D is unclear. V was pared by 2 bases and J by 11 bases, with 9 bases between. The CDR3 length is 11 residues. Germline values: CDR1 LGHDT, CDR2 YNNKEL (reference sequence). The CDR3 nucleotides are TGTGCCAGCAGCCAAACCGGTGAGGCTTTCTTT. As protein: CASSQTGEAFF.

The chain has TRBV14 and TRBJ2-2; D remains unclear. The germline V and J ends were trimmed by 2 bases and 7 bases, with 8 bases remaining between them. Germline CDR1 reads SGHDN; CDR2 reads FVKESK. This CDR3 is 13 amino acids long. The CDR3 coding sequence is TGTGCCAGCAGCCAATTCTCGAGCGGGGAGCTGTTTTTT. Translation gives CASSQFSSGELFF.

This clonotype turned up a few times. The rearrangement links TRBV10-3 to TRBJ1-5, with 8 bases that match TRBD1. The V gene's germline CDR1 is ENHRY and CDR2 SYGVKD. The CDR3 is 17 residues long. V was clipped by 4 bases and J by 5 bases; unmatched bases: 13. CDR3 residues: CAISAGQGSLNYQPQHF. DNA for the CDR3: TGTGCCATCAGTGCCGGACAGGGATCGTTGAATTATCAGCCCCAGCATTTT.

This clonotype was seen repeatedly, ten times or more. The genes are TRBV20-1 and TRBJ2-3; a possible D gene is TRBD1 (5 bases). V was clipped by 0 bases and J by 1 base, with 14 bases between them. Per germline, CDR1 DFQATT and CDR2 SNEGSKA (reference sequence). This CDR3 has 16 amino acids. CDR3 region: CSARDPAGYGTDTQYF. The CDR3 DNA sequence: TGCAGTGCTAGAGATCCGGCAGGGTATGGCACAGATACGCAGTATTTT.

This clonotype has more than one count but fewer than ten. This chain connects TRBV7-8 to TRBJ2-7; TRBD2 matches 11 bases. The CDR3 has 15 residues. Trimming took 5 bases from V and 3 from J; bases not matched to a gene: 6. Germline CDR1 is SGHVS and CDR2 is FQNEAQ. Written as DNA, the CDR3 is TGTGCCAGCAGCAAAGGGACTAGCGGACTCTACGAGCAGTACTTC. Its protein is CASSKGTSGLYEQYF.

This clonotype was recorded once. This sequence joins TRBV12-3 or TRBV12-4 and TRBJ1-4; D not resolved. The CDR3 is made up of 13 amino acids. Trimming removed 5 bases at V and 8 bases at J, with 12 bases between. The CDR3 here is CASSLHHKEKLFF. The CDR3 region has the DNA TGTGCCAGCAGTCTCCACCATAAGGAAAAACTGTTTTTT.

This sequence joins TRBV2 and TRBJ2-7; the D is unclear. Per germline, CDR1 SNHLY and CDR2 FYNNEI. Trimming cost V 4 bases and J 0 bases, with 13 bases left between them. The CDR3 is made up of 15 amino acids. Written as DNA, the CDR3 is TGTGCCAGCAGTGGATCAAGGTTTGGCTCCTACGAGCAGTACTTC. This sequence encodes CASSGSRFGSYEQYF.

The table lists this clonotype with a few counts. The CDR3 DNA reads TGCGCCAGCAGCTCAACCGGGACAGGGGTCTATGGCTACACCTTC. This codes for CASSSTGTGVYGYTF. The rearrangement links TRBV5-1 to TRBJ1-2; 10 nucleotides line up with TRBD1. The V and J ends lost 3 bases and 4 bases, in that order; junction bases with no gene match: 6. CDR1 SGHRS and CDR2 YFSETQ come from the germline V gene. This CDR3 spans 15 amino acids.

The chain couples TRBV4-2 to TRBJ2-3; a possible D gene is TRBD2 (6 bases). The CDR3 has 20 residues. The germline gives CDR1 LGHNA, CDR2 YNFKEQ. Deletions cut 4 bases from V and 0 bases from J, with 26 bases between. CDR3 protein: CASSPRASAGTSTSTDTQYF. The CDR3 nucleotides are TGTGCCAGCAGCCCAAGAGCGTCTGCGGGGACTTCTACTAGCACAGATACGCAGTATTTT.

The V gene is TRBV5-5, the J gene TRBJ2-1; no reliable D call. CDR1 and CDR2 (germline): SGHKS, YYEKEE (reference sequence). The CDR3 covers 15 residues. The germline V and J ends were trimmed by 0 bases and 9 bases, with 16 bases remaining between them. Here the CDR3 reads CASSLVAARIGEQFF. CDR3 DNA sequence: TGTGCCAGCAGCTTGGTCGCGGCTCGGATCGGTGAGCAGTTCTTC. Variable domain in full (rest from reference TRBV5-5 and TRBJ2-1): DAGVTQSPTHLIKTRGQQVTLRCSPISGHKSVSWYQQVLGQGPQFIFQYYEKEERGRGNFPDRFSARQFPNYSSELNVNALLLGDSALYLCASSLVAARIGEQFFGPGTRLTVL.

The chain combines TRBV5-1 with TRBJ1-2; D is possibly TRBD1 (6 bases). Germline-derived CDR1 and CDR2 are SGHRS and YFSETQ. The CDR3 is 14 residues long. V lost 0 bases, J lost 5 bases, and 11 bases lay in between. DNA for the CDR3: TGCGCCAGCAGCTTGGAACAGGGCGGTTATGGCTACACCTTC. Amino acid sequence: CASSLEQGGYGYTF. Looking up the rest from reference TRBV5-1 and TRBJ1-2 gives the full variable domain: KAGVTQTPRYLIKTRGQQVTLSCSPISGHRSVSWYQQTPGQGLQFLFEYFSETQRNKGNFPGRFSGRQFSNSRSEMNVSTLELGDSALYLCASSLEQGGYGYTFGSGTRLTVV.

This clonotype was detected a few times. The chain carries TRBV5-1 and TRBJ1-2, with a possible D match to TRBD1 (5 bases). The V end was cut by 3 bases, the J end by 1 base, with 13 bases between. In germline, CDR1 is SGHRS, CDR2 YFSETQ. CDR3 length: 15 amino acids. This CDR3 is CASSSMDTHNYGYTF. The CDR3 nucleotides read TGCGCCAGCAGCTCCATGGACACCCATAACTATGGCTACACCTTC. The full variable domain, with the rest looked up from reference TRBV5-1 and TRBJ1-2, is KAGVTQTPRYLIKTRGQQVTLSCSPISGHRSVSWYQQTPGQGLQFLFEYFSETQRNKGNFPGRFSGRQFSNSRSEMNVSTLELGDSALYLCASSSMDTHNYGYTFGSGTRLTVV.

This chain uses TRBV6-6 with TRBJ1-4; TRBD1 matches at 7 bases. The J segment lost 5 bases and the V segment lost 0 bases, leaving 3 bases of the junction unmatched. Germline V gene lookup returns CDR1 MNHNY and CDR2 SVGAGI (reference sequence). This CDR3 spans 15 amino acids. The CDR3 reads CASSYSGGRNEKLFF. The CDR3 nucleotides are TGTGCCAGCAGTTACTCAGGGGGCCGGAATGAAAAACTGTTTTTT.

This chain joins TRBV28 and TRBJ2-1; D unclear. Trimming left V 7 bases short and J 7 bases short, with 20 bases between. The CDR3 is made up of 15 amino acids. Germline CDR1 MDHEN, CDR2 SYDVKM. The CDR3 DNA reads TGTGCCAGCACCATACGCCCGGCGTCCTCTAATGAGCAGTTCTTC. Amino acid sequence: CASTIRPASSNEQFF. Full variable domain (missing parts from reference TRBV28 and TRBJ2-1): DVKVTQSSRYLVKRTGEKVFLECVQDMDHENMFWYRQDPGLGLRLIYFSYDVKMKEKGDIPEGYSVSREKKERFSLILESASTNQTSMYLCASTIRPASSNEQFFGPGTRLTVL.

Only a few counts were recorded for this clonotype. In DNA form, the CDR3 reads TGCAGCGTTGACTCCGGACGACCCCTTAGAAGGGAGACCCAGTACTTC. Amino acids: CSVDSGRPLRRETQYF. The chain couples TRBV29-1 to TRBJ2-5; D unclear. This CDR3 is 16 amino acids long. The germline gives CDR1 SQVTM, CDR2 ANQGSEA. Trimming pared 3 bases from V and 5 bases from J, leaving 22 bases between.